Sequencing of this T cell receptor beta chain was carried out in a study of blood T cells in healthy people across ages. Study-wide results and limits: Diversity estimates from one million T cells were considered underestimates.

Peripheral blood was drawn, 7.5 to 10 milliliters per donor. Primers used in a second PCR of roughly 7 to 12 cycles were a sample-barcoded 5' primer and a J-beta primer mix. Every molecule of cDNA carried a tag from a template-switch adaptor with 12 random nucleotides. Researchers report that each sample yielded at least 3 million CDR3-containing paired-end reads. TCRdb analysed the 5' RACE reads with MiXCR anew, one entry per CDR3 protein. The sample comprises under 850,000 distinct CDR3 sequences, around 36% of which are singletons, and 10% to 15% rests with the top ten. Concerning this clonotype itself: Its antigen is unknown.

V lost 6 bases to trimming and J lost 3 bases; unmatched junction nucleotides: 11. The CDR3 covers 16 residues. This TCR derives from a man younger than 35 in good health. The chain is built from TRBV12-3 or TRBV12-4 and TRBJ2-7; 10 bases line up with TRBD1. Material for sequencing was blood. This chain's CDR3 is CASSASLGDRGYEQYF. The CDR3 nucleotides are TGTGCCAGCAGCGCCTCATTGGGGGACAGGGGCTACGAGCAGTACTTC.